Below, 21 T cell receptor beta chains from the same sample are listed, as sequenced in a study of CD8 T cells in ankylosing spondylitis. Study conclusions and caveats: A TCR beta motif of eight or nine highly homologous variants seemed to mark ankylosing spondylitis blood.

Their antigens remain unidentified. One entry per CDR3 protein, called by TCRdb with MiXCR from the 5' RACE reads. Here the sample spans around 770,000 distinct CDR3 sequences, about 12% being singletons. Sequenced: blood, either unsorted or a sorted T cell fraction (not recorded which). Source of these receptors: a male donor with ankylosing spondylitis.

The chain is built from TRBV20-1 and TRBJ2-2; D uncertain. Germline CDR1 and CDR2: DFQATT and SNEGSKA (reference sequence). Deletions cut 3 bases from V and 1 base from J, with 9 bases between. The CDR3 totals 14 residues. CDR3 amino acids: CSARPSENTGELFF. CDR3 DNA sequence: TGCAGTGCTAGGCCCTCGGAGAACACCGGGGAGCTGTTTTTT.

This clonotype was observed a few times. The genes are TRBV6-1 and TRBJ2-3; 8 bases are shared with TRBD2. The V and J ends lost 6 bases and 1 base, in that order; junction bases with no gene match: 3. The germline CDR1 and CDR2 sequences are MNHNS and SASEGT. The CDR3 has 14 residues. The CDR3 here is CASSAGLGTDTQYF. The CDR3 bases are TGTGCCAGCAGCGCGGGACTAGGCACAGATACGCAGTATTTT.

This clonotype came up a few times. This chain uses TRBV20-1 with TRBJ2-3; maybe TRBD2 (5 bases). Per the germline V gene, CDR1 is DFQATT and CDR2 is SNEGSKA (reference sequence). V lost 0 bases and J lost 0, with 10 bases in between. CDR3 size: 15 residues. CDR3 residues: CSARDHRTSTDTQYF. The CDR3 DNA sequence: TGCAGTGCTAGAGATCACCGGACTAGCACAGATACGCAGTATTTT.

This clonotype was observed a few times. The gene calls are TRBV18 and TRBJ1-1, with 7 bases matching TRBD1. The V segment lost 3 bases and the J segment 4 bases; nucleotides outside the gene matches: 5. CDR3 length: 14 residues. Per the germline V gene, CDR1 is KGHSH and CDR2 is LQKENI. This chain's CDR3 is CASSPGQKFTEAFF. In DNA, the CDR3 is TGTGCCAGCTCACCGGGACAGAAGTTCACTGAAGCTTTCTTT.

The chain carries TRBV14 and TRBJ2-1; D unclear. The V end lost 0 bases, the J end lost 8 bases, and 8 bases lay between the germline ends. Germline V lookup: CDR1 SGHDN, CDR2 FVKESK. The CDR3 is 13 amino acids. CDR3 amino acids: CASSQDRSHEQFF. The CDR3 DNA is TGTGCCAGCAGCCAAGATCGTAGTCATGAGCAGTTCTTC.

The chain couples TRBV20-1 to TRBJ2-3; either TRBD1 or TRBD2 may fit D (5 bases each). The CDR3 loop spans 12 amino acids. The V end was cut by 6 bases, the J end by 6 bases, with 13 bases between. The germline V gene has CDR1 DFQATT and CDR2 SNEGSKA (reference sequence). The DNA of the CDR3 is TGCAGTGCCCCCGGGGCCCCGGATACGCAGTATTTT. Protein: CSAPGAPDTQYF.

The gene calls are TRBV20-1 and TRBJ2-5; D might be TRBD2 (6 bases). This CDR3 is built from 14 residues. V dropped 6 bases and J dropped 2 bases, with 16 bases sitting between them. Germline loops: CDR1 DFQATT, CDR2 SNEGSKA (reference sequence). The CDR3 DNA reads as TGCAGTGCCCTCACCCGGGACTTTCAAGAGACCCAGTACTTC. It encodes CSALTRDFQETQYF.

This clonotype was recorded a few times. The chain couples TRBV29-1 to TRBJ2-5; D gene ambiguous. V was cut by 6 bases and J by 3 bases, with 11 bases left in between. The CDR3 is 12 residues long. In germline, CDR1 is SQVTM, CDR2 ANQGSEA. The CDR3 region has the DNA TGCAGCGTACAAGGATCGGAAGAGACCCAGTACTTC. Translation gives CSVQGSEETQYF.

The chain uses TRBV20-1 and TRBJ2-2, with D perhaps matching TRBD1 (5 bases). V lost 3 bases and J 6 bases, leaving 14 bases between the germline ends. The CDR3 length is 14 residues. The germline CDR1 and CDR2 sequences are DFQATT and SNEGSKA (reference sequence). CDR3 nucleotides: TGCAGTGCTAGTTCACCTCAGGGCGCCGGGGAGCTGTTTTTT. Protein: CSASSPQGAGELFF.

This clonotype was picked up many times. The V call is TRBV12-3 or TRBV12-4, the J call TRBJ2-5; the D call may be TRBD1 or TRBD2 (5 bases each). This CDR3 is built from 15 residues. V lost 1 base and J 2 bases, leaving 11 bases between the germline ends. CDR3 protein: CASSLGSGPQETQYF. CDR3 sequence (DNA): TGTGCCAGCAGTTTAGGGTCGGGACCTCAAGAGACCCAGTACTTC.

This sequence joins TRBV4-3 and TRBJ2-5, with 7 bases matching TRBD2. Germline trimming cut 4 bases from V and 1 base from J; bases unmatched to any gene: 12. Germline V gene lookup returns CDR1 LGHNA and CDR2 YSLEER. The CDR3 is made up of 17 amino acids. For the CDR3, the DNA is TGCGCCAGCAGCCGCCGACTAGCAGTCTTCCCCCAAGAGACCCAGTACTTC. This sequence encodes CASSRRLAVFPQETQYF.

CDR3 nucleotides: TGTGCCAGCAGTGCCGTAATGAGTACCGGGGAGCTGTTTTTT. It is translated as CASSAVMSTGELFF. The chain is built from TRBV2 and TRBJ2-2; D gene uncertain. The CDR3 covers 14 residues. Per the germline V gene, CDR1 is SNHLY and CDR2 is FYNNEI. V shed 4 bases and J shed 5 bases, with 11 bases lying between them.

The gene calls are TRBV4-2 and TRBJ1-1; 7 nucleotides align to TRBD1. Germline V gene lookup returns CDR1 LGHNA and CDR2 YNFKEQ. The V segment lost 2 bases and the J segment 3 bases; nucleotides outside the gene matches: 3. This CDR3 is built from 14 residues. For the CDR3, the DNA is TGTGCCAGCAGCCAATCAGACAGGGACACTGAAGCTTTCTTT. Translation gives CASSQSDRDTEAFF.

This rearrangement joins TRBV7-6 to TRBJ2-7; 10 bases fit TRBD1. V lost 1 base and J lost 5; bases outside the gene matches: 11. This CDR3 has 17 residues. Germline CDR1 is SGHVS and CDR2 is FNYEAQ. CDR3 amino acids: CASSLESWDRGSDEQYF. The CDR3 nucleotides are TGTGCCAGCAGCTTAGAGTCGTGGGACAGGGGATCGGACGAGCAGTACTTC.

This clonotype was counted only a few times. The chain couples TRBV6-1 to TRBJ1-1, with 12 positions matching TRBD1. V was clipped by 7 bases and J by 5 bases; unmatched bases: 17. Germline CDR1 reads MNHNS; CDR2 reads SASEGT. This CDR3 has 18 amino acids. In DNA, the CDR3 is TGTGCCAGCATGGTTTTAATAGGGGACAGGGGGCCGGGAACTGAAGCTTTCTTT. Translation gives CASMVLIGDRGPGTEAFF.

The CDR3 here is CASSRQGPLHF. The DNA of the CDR3 is TGTGCCAGCAGCCGACAGGGCCCCCTCCACTTT. The chain is built from TRBV7-9 and TRBJ1-6, with TRBD1 identical over 7 bases. CDR1 is SEHNR and CDR2 is FQNEAQ in the germline V gene (reference sequence). The CDR3 spans 11 residues. The ends lost 5 bases at V and 13 bases at J; junction bases unmatched: 2.

This clonotype was seen more than once but under ten times. The DNA for the CDR3 is TGCGCCAGCAGCTTGGGGGGGCACAGCTCCTACAATGAGCAGTTCTTC. Translating it yields CASSLGGHSSYNEQFF. This chain links TRBV5-1 with TRBJ2-1; possibly TRBD1 for D (6 bases). Trimming left V 0 bases short and J 0 bases short, with 10 bases between. This CDR3 has 16 residues. Per the germline V gene, CDR1 is SGHRS and CDR2 is YFSETQ.

The chain uses TRBV24-1 and TRBJ2-1; 9 nucleotides match TRBD2. The V and J ends lost 4 bases and 0 bases, in that order; junction bases with no gene match: 6. From germline, CDR1 is KGHDR and CDR2 SFDVKD. The CDR3 runs 17 residues. CDR3 loop: CATSEGQREASYNEQFF. DNA of the CDR3: TGTGCCACCAGTGAGGGCCAGCGGGAGGCCTCCTACAATGAGCAGTTCTTC.

The J gene is TRBJ1-3, the V gene TRBV4-2; D unresolved. CDR1 and CDR2 (germline): LGHNA, YNFKEQ. V was clipped by 5 bases and J by 0 bases, with 8 bases between them. The CDR3 loop spans 14 amino acids. Here the CDR3 DNA reads TGTGCCAGCAGCGGAGACTTCTCTGGAAACACCATATATTTT. Residues: CASSGDFSGNTIYF.

About this clonotype: Mismatch with germline at one junction end may stem from a read error. The chain employs TRBV28 and TRBJ2-3; D not certain. Germline V gene lookup returns CDR1 MDHEN and CDR2 SYDVKM. The CDR3 loop spans 12 amino acids. DNA of the CDR3: TGTGCCAGCAGTTTGTTGTATAGTACGCACTATTTT. Encoded protein: CASSLLYSTHYF.

The chain carries TRBV6-1 and TRBJ2-7, with D possibly matching TRBD1 (5 bases). CDR1 is MNHNS and CDR2 is SASEGT in the germline V gene. This CDR3 has 14 amino acids. V lost 5 bases and J 0 bases, leaving 11 bases between the germline ends. This CDR3 is CASSQTASSYEQYF. The DNA of the CDR3 is TGTGCCAGCAGTCAGACAGCAAGCTCCTACGAGCAGTACTTC.